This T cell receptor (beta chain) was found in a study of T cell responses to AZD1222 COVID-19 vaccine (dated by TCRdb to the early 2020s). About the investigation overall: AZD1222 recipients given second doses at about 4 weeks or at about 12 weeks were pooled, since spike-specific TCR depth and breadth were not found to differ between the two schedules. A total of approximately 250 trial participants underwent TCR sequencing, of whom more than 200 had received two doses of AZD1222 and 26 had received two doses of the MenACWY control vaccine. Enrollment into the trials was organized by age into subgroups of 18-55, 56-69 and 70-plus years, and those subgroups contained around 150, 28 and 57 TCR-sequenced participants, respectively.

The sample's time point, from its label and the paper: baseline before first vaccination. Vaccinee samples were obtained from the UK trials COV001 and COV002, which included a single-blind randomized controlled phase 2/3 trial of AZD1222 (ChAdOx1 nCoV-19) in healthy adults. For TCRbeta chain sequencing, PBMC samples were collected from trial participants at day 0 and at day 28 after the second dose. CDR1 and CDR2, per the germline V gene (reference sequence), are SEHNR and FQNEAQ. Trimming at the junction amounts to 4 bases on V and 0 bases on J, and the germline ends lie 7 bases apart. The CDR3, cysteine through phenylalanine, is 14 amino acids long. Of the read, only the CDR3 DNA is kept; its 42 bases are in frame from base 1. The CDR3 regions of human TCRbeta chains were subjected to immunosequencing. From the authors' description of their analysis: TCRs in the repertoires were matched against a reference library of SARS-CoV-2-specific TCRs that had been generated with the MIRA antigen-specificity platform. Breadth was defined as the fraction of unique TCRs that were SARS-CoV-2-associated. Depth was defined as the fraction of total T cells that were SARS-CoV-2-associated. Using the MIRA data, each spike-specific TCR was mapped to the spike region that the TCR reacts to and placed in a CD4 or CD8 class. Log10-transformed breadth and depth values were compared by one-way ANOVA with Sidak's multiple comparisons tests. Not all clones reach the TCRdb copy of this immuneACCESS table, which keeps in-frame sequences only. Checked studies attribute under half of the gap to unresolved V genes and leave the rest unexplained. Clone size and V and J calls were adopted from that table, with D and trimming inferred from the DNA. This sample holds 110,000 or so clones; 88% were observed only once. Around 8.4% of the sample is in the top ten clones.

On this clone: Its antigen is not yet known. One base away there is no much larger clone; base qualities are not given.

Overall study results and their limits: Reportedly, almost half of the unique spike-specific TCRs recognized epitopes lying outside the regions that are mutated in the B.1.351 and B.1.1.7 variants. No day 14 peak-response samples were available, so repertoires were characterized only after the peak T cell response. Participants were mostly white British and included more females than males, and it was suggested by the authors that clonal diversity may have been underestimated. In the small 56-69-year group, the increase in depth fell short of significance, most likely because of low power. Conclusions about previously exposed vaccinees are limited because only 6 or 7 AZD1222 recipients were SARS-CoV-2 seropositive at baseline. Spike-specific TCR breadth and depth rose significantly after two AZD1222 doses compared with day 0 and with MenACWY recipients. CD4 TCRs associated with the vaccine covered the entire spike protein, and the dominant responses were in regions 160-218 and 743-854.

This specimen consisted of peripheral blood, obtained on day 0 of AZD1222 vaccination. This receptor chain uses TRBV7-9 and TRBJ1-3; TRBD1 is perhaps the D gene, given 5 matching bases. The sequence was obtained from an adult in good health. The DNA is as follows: TGTGCCAGCAGCTCGGGACTCTCTGGAAACACCATATATTTT. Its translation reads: CASSSGLSGNTIYF.